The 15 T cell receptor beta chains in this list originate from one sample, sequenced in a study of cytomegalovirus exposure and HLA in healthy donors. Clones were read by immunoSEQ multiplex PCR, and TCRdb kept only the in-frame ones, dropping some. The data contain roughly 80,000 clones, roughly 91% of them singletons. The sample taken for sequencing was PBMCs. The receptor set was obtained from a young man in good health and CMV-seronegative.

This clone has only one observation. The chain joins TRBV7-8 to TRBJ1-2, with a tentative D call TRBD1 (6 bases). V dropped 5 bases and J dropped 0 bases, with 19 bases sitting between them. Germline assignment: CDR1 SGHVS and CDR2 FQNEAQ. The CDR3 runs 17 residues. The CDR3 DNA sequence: TGTGCCAGCAGCCGCGCGACAGGAACCCTCACTAACTATGGCTACACCTTC. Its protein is CASSRATGTLTNYGYTF.

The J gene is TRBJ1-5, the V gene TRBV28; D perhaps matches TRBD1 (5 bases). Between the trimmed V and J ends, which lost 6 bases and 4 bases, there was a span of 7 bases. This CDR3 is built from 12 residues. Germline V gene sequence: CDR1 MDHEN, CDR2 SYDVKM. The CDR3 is CASRGPNQPQHF. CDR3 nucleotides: TGTGCCAGCAGGGGGCCGAATCAGCCCCAGCATTTT.

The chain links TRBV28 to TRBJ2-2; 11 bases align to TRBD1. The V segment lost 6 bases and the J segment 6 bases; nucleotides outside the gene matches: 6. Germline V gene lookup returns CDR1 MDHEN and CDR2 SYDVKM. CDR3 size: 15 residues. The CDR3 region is CASSRGQGGPGELFF. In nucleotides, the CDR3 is TGTGCCAGCAGCCGGGGACAGGGGGGGCCCGGGGAGCTGTTTTTT.

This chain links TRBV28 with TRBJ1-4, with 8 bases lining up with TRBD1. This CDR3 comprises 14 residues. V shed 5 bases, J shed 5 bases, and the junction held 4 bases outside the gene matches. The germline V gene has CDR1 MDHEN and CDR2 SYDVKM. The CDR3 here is CASSPDRENEKLFF. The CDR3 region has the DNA TGTGCCAGCAGTCCGGACAGGGAGAATGAAAAACTGTTTTTT.

The CDR3 DNA follows: TGTGCCAGCTCACCAGGGACTAGCGGGTTCAGCTCCTACGAGCAGTACTTC. Translated, it gives CASSPGTSGFSSYEQYF. V is TRBV18 and J is TRBJ2-7; 12 bases map to TRBD2. V trimming: 2 bases; J trimming: 0 bases; junction bases outside the gene matches: 5. Germline assignment: CDR1 KGHSH and CDR2 LQKENI. CDR3 length equals 17 residues.

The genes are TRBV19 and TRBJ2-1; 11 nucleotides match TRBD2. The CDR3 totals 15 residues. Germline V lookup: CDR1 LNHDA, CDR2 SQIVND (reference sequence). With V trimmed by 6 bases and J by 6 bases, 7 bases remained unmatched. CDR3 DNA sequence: TGTGCCAGTAGCACGACTAGCGGGAAATCCAATGAGCAGTTCTTC. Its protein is CASSTTSGKSNEQFF.

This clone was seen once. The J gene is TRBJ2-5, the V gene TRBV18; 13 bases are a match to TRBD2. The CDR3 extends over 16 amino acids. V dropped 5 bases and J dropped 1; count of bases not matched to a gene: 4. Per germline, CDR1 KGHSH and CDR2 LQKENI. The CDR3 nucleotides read TGTGCCAGCTCATCAAGGACTAGCGGGGGCCAAGAGACCCAGTACTTC. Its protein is CASSSRTSGGQETQYF.

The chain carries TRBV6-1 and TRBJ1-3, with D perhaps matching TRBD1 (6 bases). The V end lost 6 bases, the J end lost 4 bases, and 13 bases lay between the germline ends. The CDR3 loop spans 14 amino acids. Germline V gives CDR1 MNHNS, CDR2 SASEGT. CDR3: CASSHTGIGNTIYF. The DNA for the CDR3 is TGTGCCAGCAGCCACACAGGGATCGGAAACACCATATATTTT.

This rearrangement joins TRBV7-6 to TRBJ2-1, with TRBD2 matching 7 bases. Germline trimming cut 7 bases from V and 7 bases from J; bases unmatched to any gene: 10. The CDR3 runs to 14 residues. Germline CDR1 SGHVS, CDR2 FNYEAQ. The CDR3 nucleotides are TGTGCCAGCATAGGCGGGAGAGACCTTAATGAGCAGTTCTTC. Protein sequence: CASIGGRDLNEQFF. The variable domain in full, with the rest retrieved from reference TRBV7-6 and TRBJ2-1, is GAGVSQSPRYKVTKRGQDVALRCDPISGHVSLYWYRQALGQGPEFLTYFNYEAQQDKSGLPNDRFSAERPEGSISTLTIQRTEQRDSAMYRCASIGGRDLNEQFFGPGTRLTVL.

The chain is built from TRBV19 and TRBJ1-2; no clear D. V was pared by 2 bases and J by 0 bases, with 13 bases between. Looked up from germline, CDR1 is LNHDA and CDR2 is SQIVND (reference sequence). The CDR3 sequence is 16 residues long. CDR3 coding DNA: TGTGCCAGTAGTATATCTAATTGGTATTCTAACTATGGCTACACCTTC. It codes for CASSISNWYSNYGYTF. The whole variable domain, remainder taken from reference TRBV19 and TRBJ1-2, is DGGITQSPKYLFRKEGQNVTLSCEQNLNHDAMYWYRQDPGQGLRLIYYSQIVNDFQKGDIAEGYSVSREKKESFPLTVTSAQKNPTAFYLCASSISNWYSNYGYTFGSGTRLTVV.

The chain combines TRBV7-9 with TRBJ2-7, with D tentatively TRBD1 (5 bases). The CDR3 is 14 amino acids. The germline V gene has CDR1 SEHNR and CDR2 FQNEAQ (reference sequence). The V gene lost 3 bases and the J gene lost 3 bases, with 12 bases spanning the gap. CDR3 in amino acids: CASSFLDSYYEQYF. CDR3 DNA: TGTGCCAGCAGCTTCCTTGACAGCTACTACGAGCAGTACTTC.

As DNA, the CDR3 is TGTGCCAGCAGTTTATTGGGGGAGGGACTAGTTTCCGACGAGCAGTACTTC. Protein product: CASSLLGEGLVSDEQYF. The chain combines TRBV28 with TRBJ2-7, with 8 nucleotides matching TRBD2. CDR3 length: 17 amino acids. J was trimmed by 5 bases and V by 1 base; bases with no gene match: 13. Germline V gene lookup returns CDR1 MDHEN and CDR2 SYDVKM.

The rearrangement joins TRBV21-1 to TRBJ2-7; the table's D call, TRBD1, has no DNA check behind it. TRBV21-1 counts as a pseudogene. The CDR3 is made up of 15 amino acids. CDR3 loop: CASNADRTLSYEQYF. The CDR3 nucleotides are TGTGCCAGCAACGCTGACAGGACCCTCTCCTACGAGCAGTACTTC.

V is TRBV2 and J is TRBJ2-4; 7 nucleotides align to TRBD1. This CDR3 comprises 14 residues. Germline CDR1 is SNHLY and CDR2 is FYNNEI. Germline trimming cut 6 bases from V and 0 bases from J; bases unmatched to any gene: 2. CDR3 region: CASSDRVAKNIQYF. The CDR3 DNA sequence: TGTGCCAGCAGCGACAGGGTAGCCAAAAACATTCAGTACTTC.

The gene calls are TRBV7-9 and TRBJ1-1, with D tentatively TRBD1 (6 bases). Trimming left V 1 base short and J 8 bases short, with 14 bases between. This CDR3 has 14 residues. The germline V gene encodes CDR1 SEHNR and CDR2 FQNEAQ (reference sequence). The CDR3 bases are TGTGCCAGCAGCTTAGGCGGATTACAGGGAGAAGCTTTCTTT. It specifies CASSLGGLQGEAFF.